A selection of T cell receptor beta chains follows, all from one sample in a study of T-cell reconstitution after alpha-beta-depleted transplantation in children. A single record per CDR3 protein comes from TCRdb applying MiXCR to the PCR reads. The profile shows around 370,000 distinct CDR3 sequences, over 9% of them singletons. The sequenced sample was PBMCs from the stem cell graft donor, obtained from the stem cell graft. All receptors derive from a human donor who donated a stem cell graft to a child with acute lymphoblastic leukemia. Each CDR3 is given with its conserved first and last residue. The D gene is left open where the match is weak. Expanded clones are given a class, and other clones once, few, many or no size at all.

cdr3_nt	cdr3_aa	clone_size	d_call	j_call	v_call	cdr3_length
TGTGCCAGCAGCCGAGAAGTGATGACCGGGGAGCTGTTTTTT	CASSREVMTGELFF	-	-	TRBJ2-2	TRBV7-9	14
TGTGCCAGCAGCTCCCCCTCTTGGTGCGGGGAGGGCAATGAGCAGTTCTTC	CASSSPSWCGEGNEQFF	-	TRBD2	TRBJ2-1	TRBV7-3	17
TGCGCCAGCAGCCAAGAACGGGCGGGGCGCACAGATACGCAGTATTTT	CASSQERAGRTDTQYF	-	-	TRBJ2-3	TRBV4-1	16
TGCAGTGCTAGCGGACAGACGAACACTGAAGCTTTCTTT	CSASGQTNTEAFF	many	-	TRBJ1-1	TRBV20-1	13
TGTGCCTGGAGTCGGACAGGGCGAGGCACAGATACGCAGTATTTT	CAWSRTGRGTDTQYF	-	TRBD1	TRBJ2-3	TRBV30	15
TGTGCCAGCAGTTTACAGCCGGGTGTAGGAGCCCAGCATTTT	CASSLQPGVGAQHF	-	-	TRBJ1-5	TRBV12-3/TRBV12-4	14
TGTGCCAGCAGCTTAGATGCGGACAGACCCTACGAGCAGTACTTC	CASSLDADRPYEQYF	few	-	TRBJ2-7	TRBV7-9	15
TGTGCCAGCAGCTTATCTACTAGTCGGGCCGAAGAGACCCAGTACTTC	CASSLSTSRAEETQYF	-	-	TRBJ2-5	TRBV7-2	16
TGTGCCAGCAGTCCGCTCCTAGCGGGGAAAGGCGATGAGCAGTTCTTC	CASSPLLAGKGDEQFF	few	TRBD2	TRBJ2-1	TRBV27	16
TGTGCCAGCAGGCCACAGGGGGCGCGTGGCTACACCTTC	CASRPQGARGYTF	few	TRBD1	TRBJ1-2	TRBV6-1	13
TGTGCCAGCAGTTCCCCGACAGGGACGAGGGAGCAGTACTTC	CASSSPTGTREQYF	many	TRBD1	TRBJ2-7	TRBV28	14
TGTGCCAGCAGCTTCGCGGGAGAAGAGACCCAGTACTTC	CASSFAGEETQYF	many	TRBD2	TRBJ2-5	TRBV5-1	13
TGTGCCAGCAGCTCCCGGGGCGGTGCCGAGCAGTACTTC	CASSSRGGAEQYF	-	-	TRBJ2-7	TRBV12-3/TRBV12-4	13
TGCGCCAGCAGCTTTATCTCGGTATTGGTCTCCAATGAGCAGTTCTTC	CASSFISVLVSNEQFF	once	-	TRBJ2-1	TRBV5-1	16
TGCAGTGCCCCCCCCTCTGAGGGAGCCGAGCAGTACTTC	CSAPPSEGAEQYF	-	-	TRBJ2-7	TRBV20-1	13
TGCGCCAGCAGTCCCGGGGGGAACGGCTACACCTTC	CASSPGGNGYTF	-	-	TRBJ1-2	TRBV5-1	12
TGCAGTGCTAGAGGTCCCGCTTACACTGAAGCTTTCTTT	CSARGPAYTEAFF	few	-	TRBJ1-1	TRBV20-1	13
TGTGCCAGCAGCTTAAGTTGGGGGGGCGGACAAGAGACCCAGTACTTC	CASSLSWGGGQETQYF	-	-	TRBJ2-5	TRBV7-9	16
TGTGCCAGCGAGCACTCTAGCACTAGGGAGACCCAGTACTTC	CASEHSSTRETQYF	few	-	TRBJ2-5	TRBV12-3/TRBV12-4	14
TGTGCCACCAAAACTACAGGGTTAACCTACGAGCAGTACTTC	CATKTTGLTYEQYF	-	-	TRBJ2-7	TRBV2	14
TGTGCCAGCAGAAGGGGGGCCCACGAGCAGTACTTC	CASRRGAHEQYF	many	-	TRBJ2-7	TRBV6-5	12
TGTGCCAGCAGCTTGCCCCTAGCGGAAGAGACCCAGTACTTC	CASSLPLAEETQYF	few	TRBD2	TRBJ2-5	TRBV7-9	14
TGTGCCAGCAGGGAGGGACTTAAATACGAGCAGTACTTC	CASREGLKYEQYF	-	-	TRBJ2-7	TRBV28	13
TGCGCCAGCAGCCAAGTTCTGGTCAATGAAGCTTTCTTT	CASSQVLVNEAFF	-	-	TRBJ1-1	TRBV4-1	13
TGTGCCAGCAACGGACAGAAAGAGACCCAGTACTTC	CASNGQKETQYF	few	-	TRBJ2-5	TRBV6-2/TRBV6-3	12
TGTGCCAGCAGCCTGGGGCTTCCTCGGGAGACCCAGTACTTC	CASSLGLPRETQYF	few	-	TRBJ2-5	TRBV7-8	14
TGCAGTGCCTACACTAGCGGGAGGTCCTACGAGCAGTACTTC	CSAYTSGRSYEQYF	-	TRBD2	TRBJ2-7	TRBV20-1	14
TGTGCCAGCAGGGAGACGGGGGATTGGGGCAATCAGCCCCAGCATTTT	CASRETGDWGNQPQHF	-	-	TRBJ1-5	TRBV12-3/TRBV12-4	16
TGCAGCGTTGTCCTCAGGGGGTCCTACGAGCAGTACTTC	CSVVLRGSYEQYF	many	TRBD1	TRBJ2-7	TRBV29-1	13
TGTGCCAGCAGCCACGAGGGAGGCTACGAGCAGTACTTC	CASSHEGGYEQYF	many	-	TRBJ2-7	TRBV4-2	13
TGCAGTGCTAGAATCGGAGCGGGCGGGGAGCTGTTTTTT	CSARIGAGGELFF	-	-	TRBJ2-2	TRBV20-1	13
TGTGCCACCAGTGACTGGGACGTTAGAGAGACCCAGTACTTC	CATSDWDVRETQYF	few	-	TRBJ2-5	TRBV24-1	14
TGTGCCAGCTCTTCGGTGGGGGTAGCCAAAAACATTCAGTACTTC	CASSSVGVAKNIQYF	-	-	TRBJ2-4	TRBV12-3/TRBV12-4	15
TGTGCCAGCAGCTCTACCGTCTATCAGCCCCAGCATTTT	CASSSTVYQPQHF	-	-	TRBJ1-5	TRBV7-2	13
TGTGCCAGCAGCTCCGAAGGGGCTGGGGCCAACGTCCTGACTTTC	CASSSEGAGANVLTF	-	-	TRBJ2-6	TRBV5-4	15
TGTGCCAGCAGCCAGATGGGTGACAGGGGGCGGTACGAGCAGTACTTC	CASSQMGDRGRYEQYF	few	TRBD1	TRBJ2-7	TRBV4-2	16
TGTGCCAGGCGTTGGACAGGGAGTGAGCCCCAGCATTTT	CARRWTGSEPQHF	-	TRBD1	TRBJ1-5	TRBV11-3	13
TGTGCCAGCAAAAACCTAAGGACAGGCGCTTACAATGAGCAGTTCTTC	CASKNLRTGAYNEQFF	few	TRBD1	TRBJ2-1	TRBV12-3/TRBV12-4	16
TGTGCCACCAGCAGAGATAGCGGCTCCTACAATGAGCAGTTCTTC	CATSRDSGSYNEQFF	many	-	TRBJ2-1	TRBV15	15
TGTGCCAGCAGTCTGCCTGGGGAGTGGTCTCTATACAATGAGCAGTTCTTC	CASSLPGEWSLYNEQFF	-	-	TRBJ2-1	TRBV2	17
TGTGCCAGCAGCCGGGACAACCCCGAAGCTTTCTTT	CASSRDNPEAFF	few	-	TRBJ1-1	TRBV7-9	12
TGCAGTGCCTCGACAGGCCAAGAGACCCAGTACTTC	CSASTGQETQYF	many	-	TRBJ2-5	TRBV20-1	12
TGTGCCAGCAGTTACTCCGCCCCGGGACTAGCGATCTCCTACGAGCAGTACTTC	CASSYSAPGLAISYEQYF	few	TRBD2	TRBJ2-7	TRBV6-5	18
TGTGCCAGCAGGGGGGTTGGTTCCGAGCAGTACTTC	CASRGVGSEQYF	-	-	TRBJ2-7	TRBV2	12
TGTGCCAGCAGTCCCCAGGGACAAGGGGGATTATACGAGCAGTACTTC	CASSPQGQGGLYEQYF	-	-	TRBJ2-7	TRBV28	16
TGTGCCAGCAGCCACCAGACAGGCGCATACAATGAGCAGTTCTTC	CASSHQTGAYNEQFF	few	-	TRBJ2-1	TRBV7-9	15
TGTGCCAGCCAAGGGACAGGGGGGACCGGGGAGCTGTTTTTT	CASQGTGGTGELFF	few	TRBD1	TRBJ2-2	TRBV28	14
TGCAGAAGGGACCGAATCGACTACGAGCAGTACTTC	CRRDRIDYEQYF	-	-	TRBJ2-7	TRBV20-1	12
TGTGCCAGCAGTAAAGGGGTACGGGCGGGGGAGTCCTACGAGCAGTACTTC	CASSKGVRAGESYEQYF	-	TRBD2	TRBJ2-7	TRBV6-1	17
TGCAGCGTTGAGGGACCGGGGTCGGGGGGCTACACCTTC	CSVEGPGSGGYTF	many	-	TRBJ1-2	TRBV29-1	13
TGTGCCAGCAGCTTGGGCAGGGTCGGCTCCTACGAGCAGTACTTC	CASSLGRVGSYEQYF	many	-	TRBJ2-7	TRBV7-2	15
TGTGCCAGCAGCTTACCCTACACAGGGGGCGCTTATGCAACTAATGAAAAACTGTTTTTT	CASSLPYTGGAYATNEKLFF	few	TRBD1	TRBJ1-4	TRBV11-1	20
TGTGCCAGCAGGCCAACAGGGTTTTTGAGCAATCAGCCCCAGCATTTT	CASRPTGFLSNQPQHF	few	-	TRBJ1-5	TRBV6-2/TRBV6-3	16
TGTGCCAGCAGCCCCTACGACTTGTCTTACGAGCAGTACTTC	CASSPYDLSYEQYF	many	-	TRBJ2-7	TRBV3-1	14